The rows below give T cell receptor beta chains drawn from one sample of a study of type 1 and type 2 diabetes patients. One entry per CDR3 protein results from TCRdb running MiXCR on the multiplex PCR reads. The data show 250,000 or so distinct CDR3 sequences, roughly 50% seen once. Sequencing was performed on peripheral blood mononuclear cells (PBMCs). These receptors were obtained from a man aged 18 to 30 with type 2 diabetes. Both conserved end residues are part of each CDR3. D genes are given only for firm matches. A clone size is listed for some rows: how often the clone was seen (once, few, many), or a class if it is expanded.

d_call: TRBD1; clone_size: -; j_call: TRBJ1-6; v_call: TRBV12-3/TRBV12-4; cdr3_nt: TGTGCCAGCAGTTCTCCGGGACAGGGGAATTCACCCCTCCACTTT; cdr3_aa: CASSSPGQGNSPLHF
d_call: TRBD2; clone_size: once; j_call: TRBJ2-7; v_call: TRBV4-1; cdr3_nt: TGCGCCAGCAGCCAAGTCGGGGGAGCGGGAAGGCCCTACGAGCAGTACTTC; cdr3_aa: CASSQVGGAGRPYEQYF
d_call: -; clone_size: -; j_call: TRBJ1-2; v_call: TRBV13; cdr3_nt: TGTGCCAGCAGCGTAGGGTGGAAAGGGGATCATGGCTACACCTTC; cdr3_aa: CASSVGWKGDHGYTF
d_call: -; clone_size: many; j_call: TRBJ2-5; v_call: TRBV7-8; cdr3_nt: TGTGCCAGCAGCTTATCGGGACGTCAAGAGACCCAGTACTTC; cdr3_aa: CASSLSGRQETQYF
d_call: TRBD2; clone_size: few; j_call: TRBJ2-5; v_call: TRBV20-1; cdr3_nt: TGCAGTTCCGGGACTAGCGGGATGAAAGAGACCCAGTACTTC; cdr3_aa: CSSGTSGMKETQYF
d_call: -; clone_size: -; j_call: TRBJ1-4; v_call: TRBV11-2; cdr3_nt: TGTGCCAGCAGCTTATGGGCGGGAGAAAAACTGTTTTTT; cdr3_aa: CASSLWAGEKLFF
d_call: -; clone_size: few; j_call: TRBJ2-3; v_call: TRBV7-3; cdr3_nt: TGTGCCAGCAGCTGGACCGGGACCCGGGGAGATACGCAGTATTTT; cdr3_aa: CASSWTGTRGDTQYF
d_call: -; clone_size: many; j_call: TRBJ1-2; v_call: TRBV2; cdr3_nt: TGTGCCAGCAGTGACTGGACGGACTATGGCTACACCTTC; cdr3_aa: CASSDWTDYGYTF
d_call: -; clone_size: once; j_call: TRBJ2-2; v_call: TRBV9; cdr3_nt: TGTGCCAGTTCGGTCCGAGGCAGTGTGAACACCGGGGAGCTGTTTTTT; cdr3_aa: CASSVRGSVNTGELFF
d_call: TRBD2; clone_size: few; j_call: TRBJ2-1; v_call: TRBV4-1; cdr3_nt: TGCGCCAGCAGCGTCGGGGGGGGGTACAATGAGCAGTTCTTC; cdr3_aa: CASSVGGGYNEQFF
d_call: TRBD2; clone_size: -; j_call: TRBJ2-5; v_call: TRBV5-5; cdr3_nt: TGTGCCAGCAGCTGGTCTAGCGGAAAAGAGACCCAGTACTTC; cdr3_aa: CASSWSSGKETQYF
d_call: -; clone_size: -; j_call: TRBJ2-7; v_call: TRBV20-1; cdr3_nt: TGCAGTGCTCGAGGGGCGGCGTACGAGCAGTACTTC; cdr3_aa: CSARGAAYEQYF
d_call: -; clone_size: -; j_call: TRBJ1-2; v_call: TRBV19; cdr3_nt: TGTGCCAGTAGTATCTCTAGGTTCCATGGCTACACCTTC; cdr3_aa: CASSISRFHGYTF
d_call: TRBD1; clone_size: -; j_call: TRBJ2-1; v_call: TRBV2; cdr3_nt: TGTGCCAGCAGTGAATTCACAGGGGCGGAGTTCTTC; cdr3_aa: CASSEFTGAEFF
d_call: TRBD1; clone_size: many; j_call: TRBJ1-2; v_call: TRBV15; cdr3_nt: TGTGCCACCAGCAGCCGGACAGGGTTGGTCTATGGCTACACCTTC; cdr3_aa: CATSSRTGLVYGYTF
d_call: TRBD1; clone_size: once; j_call: TRBJ2-1; v_call: TRBV30; cdr3_nt: TGTGCCCGGAGGCGGACAGGGGGCTTCAATGAGCAGTTCTTC; cdr3_aa: CARRRTGGFNEQFF
d_call: -; clone_size: -; j_call: TRBJ1-1; v_call: TRBV9; cdr3_nt: TGTGCCAGCAGCGCTCGGCCCTTTCCCACTGAAGCTTTCTTT; cdr3_aa: CASSARPFPTEAFF
d_call: TRBD1; clone_size: -; j_call: TRBJ1-4; v_call: TRBV29-1; cdr3_nt: TGCAGCGTTAGTCAGGGGGCGTCTGAAAAACTGTTTTTT; cdr3_aa: CSVSQGASEKLFF
d_call: TRBD1; clone_size: -; j_call: TRBJ1-6; v_call: TRBV2; cdr3_nt: TGTGCCTCCGACAGGGGGGGGAATAATTCACCCCTCCACTTT; cdr3_aa: CASDRGGNNSPLHF
d_call: TRBD1; clone_size: -; j_call: TRBJ1-1; v_call: TRBV5-1; cdr3_nt: TGCGCCAGCAGCTGGGACCCGGGACAGATTGAAGCTTTCTTT; cdr3_aa: CASSWDPGQIEAFF
d_call: -; clone_size: -; j_call: TRBJ1-1; v_call: TRBV19; cdr3_nt: TGTGCCAGTAGTATAGTAAGAATTCTAGGGGAGAGTGAAGCTTTCTTT; cdr3_aa: CASSIVRILGESEAFF
d_call: -; clone_size: -; j_call: TRBJ1-6; v_call: TRBV9; cdr3_nt: TGTGCCAGCAGCGAACAGGGATCACCCCTCCACTTT; cdr3_aa: CASSEQGSPLHF